This T cell receptor (beta chain) was sequenced in a study of blood T cell repertoires in COVID-19. Looking at the study overall: The United States, Italy and Spain provided the acute and convalescent COVID-19 samples. T cells, B-cell-depleted T cells, or PBMCs supplied cDNA or gDNA.

Generated by immunoSEQ multiplex PCR, the TCRdb table keeps only in-frame clones and is missing some. Among around 280,000 clones listed, roughly 87% were seen once. Trimming at V came to 6 bases and at J to 2 bases, leaving 6 bases not matched to a gene. The germline V gene encodes CDR1 SNHLY and CDR2 FYNNEI. CDR3 length equals 15 residues. Participants, about 18 to 95 years old, spanned fewer than 30 US areas. Participants' own reports of clinical history determined their cohort assignment. Sequenced sample: PBMCs or T cells enriched from blood (not recorded which). This chain connects TRBV2 to TRBJ2-3, with 9 bases that match TRBD1. The source is a woman aged 40 to 49 who had recovered from COVID-19. The CDR3 nucleotides are TGTGCCAGCAGGAACCGGGACAGGGCCACAGATACGCAGTATTTT. Encoded protein: CASRNRDRATDTQYF.